This TCR beta chain was captured by sequencing in a study of early T cells in non-severe SARS-CoV-2 infection. Study details: Bulk RNA taken from unsorted whole blood was sequenced, leaving chains unpaired.

V lost 6 bases and J lost 5, with 11 bases in between. The CDR3 sequence is 11 residues long. CDR1 is SQVTM and CDR2 is ANQGSEA in the germline V gene. TCRdb redid the calling of the 5' RACE reads with MiXCR, one entry per CDR3 protein. The sample contains 70,000 to 90,000 distinct CDR3 sequences, approximately 15% of which appear only once. The chain is built from TRBV29-1 and TRBJ2-7, with D tentatively TRBD1 (6 bases). Sequences were obtained from whole blood. The TCR sequence derives from an adult who was a healthcare worker with PCR-confirmed SARS-CoV-2 infection or an uninfected control (not recorded which). The DNA for the CDR3 is TGCAGCGTCGCAACAGGGCACGAGCAGTACTTC. This sequence encodes CSVATGHEQYF.